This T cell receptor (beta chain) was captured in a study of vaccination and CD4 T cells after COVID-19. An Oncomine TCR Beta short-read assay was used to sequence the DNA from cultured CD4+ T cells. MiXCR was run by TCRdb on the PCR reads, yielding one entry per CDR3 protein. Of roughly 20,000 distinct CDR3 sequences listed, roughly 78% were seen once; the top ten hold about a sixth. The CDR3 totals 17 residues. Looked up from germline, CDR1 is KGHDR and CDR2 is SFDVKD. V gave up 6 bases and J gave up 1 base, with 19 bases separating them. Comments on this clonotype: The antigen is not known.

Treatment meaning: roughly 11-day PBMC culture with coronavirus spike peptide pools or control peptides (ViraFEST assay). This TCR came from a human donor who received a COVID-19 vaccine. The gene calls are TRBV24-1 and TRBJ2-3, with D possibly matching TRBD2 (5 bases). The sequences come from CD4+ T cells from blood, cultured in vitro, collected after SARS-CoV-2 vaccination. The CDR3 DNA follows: TGTGCCACCAGTCTGGGGTGGGTCGGGGTTGGCACAGATACGCAGTATTTT. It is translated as CATSLGWVGVGTDTQYF.